The 19 T cell receptor beta chains listed next were all sequenced from one sample in a study of memory CD4+ T cells and cytomegalovirus serostatus. Single viable CD3+CD4+CD8-CD45RO+ cells were sorted as the memory CD4+ T cells. TCRdb keeps only in-frame clones here, not all; method: immunoSEQ multiplex PCR. The sample holds about 58,000 clones, more than 70% seen once. The sequenced material came from memory CD4+ T cells from blood. All receptors derive from an adult in good health and CMV-seronegative. Some clones in this sample may be carry-over from other donors' samples.

The chain couples TRBV6-5 to TRBJ2-2; D uncertain. This CDR3 comprises 13 residues. The germline V and J ends were trimmed by 10 bases and 4 bases, with 13 bases remaining between them. Germline assignment: CDR1 MNHEY and CDR2 SVGAGI. The CDR3 reads CATTRRATGELFF. CDR3 sequence (DNA): TGTGCCACCACTCGCCGGGCCACCGGGGAGCTGTTTTTT.

The chain couples TRBV19 to TRBJ1-5; D possibly corresponds to TRBD1 (5 bases). The CDR3 has 14 residues. The germline V gene encodes CDR1 LNHDA and CDR2 SQIVND (reference sequence). V lost 4 bases and J lost 2, with 9 bases in between. This chain's CDR3 is CASSTPQGNQPQHF. CDR3 nucleotides: TGTGCCAGTAGTACCCCACAGGGCAATCAGCCCCAGCATTTT.

In DNA, the CDR3 is TGTGCCAGCTCACCTACGGACGGAAATAGCAATCAGCCCCAGCATTTT. Protein: CASSPTDGNSNQPQHF. The chain couples TRBV18 to TRBJ1-5, with D unresolved. V lost 3 bases and J lost 0, with 12 bases in between. The length of the CDR3 is 16 residues. Germline V gene sequence: CDR1 KGHSH, CDR2 LQKENI.

CDR3 amino acids: CASSQDLGYGYTF. CDR3 DNA: TGCGCCAGCAGCCAAGATCTTGGCTATGGCTACACCTTC. The gene calls are TRBV4-1 and TRBJ1-2; D is undetermined. V lost 0 bases and J 4 bases, leaving 6 bases between the germline ends. This CDR3 contains 13 residues. Germline CDR1 reads MGHRA; CDR2 reads YSYEKL.

The rearrangement joins TRBV18 to TRBJ1-5; D not resolved. The CDR3 has 15 amino acids. The V end lost 5 bases, the J end lost 3 bases, and 14 bases lay between the germline ends. In germline, CDR1 is KGHSH, CDR2 LQKENI. CDR3 sequence (DNA): TGTGCCAGCTCATCGACTCTAACGGACAATCAGCCCCAGCATTTT. Its translation is CASSSTLTDNQPQHF. Full variable domain (rest looked up from reference TRBV18 and TRBJ1-5): NAGVMQNPRHLVRRRGQEARLRCSPMKGHSHVYWYRQLPEEGLKFMVYLQKENIIDESGMPKERFSAEFPKEGPSILRIQQVVRGDSAAYFCASSSTLTDNQPQHFGDGTRLSIL.

The chain recombines TRBV7-9 with TRBJ2-2; a possible D gene is TRBD2 (5 bases). Germline CDR1 is SEHNR and CDR2 is FQNEAQ (reference sequence). CDR3 length equals 14 residues. V lost 3 bases to trimming and J lost 2 bases, with 7 bases between them. DNA for the CDR3: TGTGCCAGCAGCTTCAGGACTAACACCGGGGAGCTGTTTTTT. Its translation: CASSFRTNTGELFF.

The rearrangement joins TRBV6-6 to TRBJ2-1; D is perhaps TRBD1 (5 bases). V was clipped by 2 bases and J by 8 bases, with 10 bases between them. The CDR3 is 13 amino acids. Per the germline V gene, CDR1 is MNHNY and CDR2 is SVGAGI (reference sequence). This CDR3 is CASSYAQGDEQFF. CDR3 nucleotides: TGTGCCAGCAGTTACGCGCAGGGCGATGAGCAGTTCTTC.

V and J are TRBV6-1 and TRBJ1-4; D remains ambiguous. In germline, CDR1 is MNHNS, CDR2 SASEGT. Trimming cost V 3 bases and J 2 bases, with 7 bases left between them. CDR3 length equals 14 residues. This CDR3 is CASSEGGTNEKLFF. CDR3 DNA sequence: TGTGCCAGCAGTGAGGGTGGGACTAATGAAAAACTGTTTTTT.

The genes are TRBV30 and TRBJ2-7, with 8 bases identical to TRBD2. Germline V CDR1 and CDR2: GTSNPN, SVGIG (reference sequence). The CDR3 is made up of 13 amino acids. J lost 6 bases, V lost 8 bases, and 12 bases had no gene match. The CDR3 DNA sequence: TGTGCCAGCGCCGGGGGGGCGCGGGGCGAGCAGTACTTC. This gives the protein CASAGGARGEQYF.

J is TRBJ2-1 and V is TRBV29-1; tentative D call: TRBD2 (6 bases). Germline V gives CDR1 SQVTM, CDR2 ANQGSEA. The length of the CDR3 is 14 residues. V lost 6 bases to trimming and J lost 3 bases, with 15 bases between them. The CDR3 bases are TGCAGCGTCGACGGGGGAGCAGACTACAATGAGCAGTTCTTC. Protein: CSVDGGADYNEQFF.

This clone was observed a few times. V gene TRBV6-1 combines with J gene TRBJ2-7, with a tentative D call TRBD2 (5 bases). Germline CDR1 MNHNS, CDR2 SASEGT. V dropped 5 bases and J dropped 5 bases, with 10 bases sitting between them. This CDR3 region has 12 residues. In DNA form, the CDR3 reads TGTGCCAGCAGTCTCTGGGAGAACGAGCAGTACTTC. It encodes CASSLWENEQYF.

This sequence joins TRBV6-5 and TRBJ1-2, with 9 bases aligning to TRBD1. V was clipped by 4 bases and J by 7 bases; unmatched bases: 7. CDR1 is MNHEY and CDR2 is SVGAGI in the germline V gene. This CDR3 spans 14 amino acids. The CDR3 coding sequence is TGTGCCAGCAGTTTGTCACAGGGGGCAAGTGGCTACACCTTC. Its translation is CASSLSQGASGYTF.

V is TRBV28 and J is TRBJ2-5; no reliable D call. CDR1 is MDHEN, CDR2 SYDVKM, per germline. This CDR3 spans 13 amino acids. The V gene lost 3 bases and the J gene lost 4 bases, with 9 bases spanning the gap. CDR3 sequence: CASSFRSGETQYF. CDR3 sequence (DNA): TGTGCCAGCAGTTTCCGTTCGGGAGAGACCCAGTACTTC. Variable domain in full (rest from reference TRBV28 and TRBJ2-5): DVKVTQSSRYLVKRTGEKVFLECVQDMDHENMFWYRQDPGLGLRLIYFSYDVKMKEKGDIPEGYSVSREKKERFSLILESASTNQTSMYLCASSFRSGETQYFGPGTRLLVL.

The V gene is TRBV5-1, the J gene TRBJ1-4; 9 nucleotides match TRBD1. V lost 8 bases, J lost 0 bases, and 2 bases stayed unmatched. CDR1 and CDR2 from the germline V gene are SGHRS and YFSETQ. The CDR3 sequence is 14 residues long. The CDR3 sequence: CASGQGSTNEKLFF. In DNA form, the CDR3 reads TGCGCCAGTGGACAGGGGTCAACTAATGAAAAACTGTTTTTT.

The chain links TRBV18 to TRBJ1-2; D is unresolved. Trimming removed 0 bases at V and 6 bases at J, with 11 bases between. This CDR3 has 14 residues. CDR1 and CDR2 from the germline V gene are KGHSH and LQKENI. CDR3 region: CASSPPLGLNGYTF. In DNA form, the CDR3 reads TGTGCCAGCTCACCACCGCTGGGCTTAAATGGCTACACCTTC.

This clone was counted a few times. The V call is TRBV2, the J call TRBJ2-3; no firm D call. This CDR3 is 13 amino acids long. CDR1 and CDR2 from the germline V gene are SNHLY and FYNNEI. V was trimmed by 2 bases and J by 7 bases, leaving 10 bases between them. DNA of the CDR3: TGTGCCAGCAGTGAATGGTGGGAAAATACGCAGTATTTT. Translating it yields CASSEWWENTQYF.

The chain carries TRBV7-8 and TRBJ2-2; D may be TRBD1 (5 bases). The germline V gene encodes CDR1 SGHVS and CDR2 FQNEAQ. The V end was cut by 2 bases, the J end by 2 bases, with 9 bases between. The CDR3 length is 15 residues. Here the CDR3 DNA reads TGTGCCAGCAGCTTAAGACAGCTTAACACCGGGGAGCTGTTTTTT. As protein: CASSLRQLNTGELFF. Full variable domain (missing parts from reference TRBV7-8 and TRBJ2-2): GAGVSQSPRYKVAKRGQDVALRCDPISGHVSLFWYQQALGQGPEFLTYFQNEAQLDKSGLPSDRFFAERPEGSVSTLKIQRTQQEDSAVYLCASSLRQLNTGELFFGEGSRLTVL.

Comments on this clone: Additional DNA sequences in this sample encode the identical CDR3. The J gene is TRBJ1-2, the V gene TRBV5-5, with 9 bases aligning to TRBD1. This CDR3 region has 14 residues. The germline V gene has CDR1 SGHKS and CDR2 YYEKEE (reference sequence). V shed 0 bases and J 7 bases; nucleotides not matched to a gene: 4. CDR3 nucleotides: TGTGCCAGCAGCTTGGCACAGGGGGCCGGTGGCTACACCTTC. Protein sequence: CASSLAQGAGGYTF.

The chain links TRBV6-5 to TRBJ1-2, with D maybe TRBD1 (6 bases). Germline V gives CDR1 MNHEY, CDR2 SVGAGI. The CDR3 runs 13 residues. Trimming left V 8 bases short and J 1 base short, with 11 bases between. Here the CDR3 DNA reads TGTGCCAGCCGACAGGACCTTAACTATGGCTACACCTTC. It is translated as CASRQDLNYGYTF.